What follows are 6 T cell receptor beta chains derived from one specimen sequenced in a study of blood T cells in healthy people across ages. Using a J-beta primer mix together with a sample-barcoded 5' primer, a second PCR was run for roughly 7 to 12 cycles. TCRdb re-called the 5' RACE reads with MiXCR, one entry per CDR3 protein. The data show roughly 1.7 million distinct CDR3 sequences, around 36% seen once. Sequenced sample: blood. These receptors came from a woman in her 30s in good health.

The chain uses TRBV7-9 and TRBJ2-7; D might be TRBD2 (5 bases). In germline, CDR1 is SEHNR, CDR2 FQNEAQ (reference sequence). V shed 8 bases and J shed 5 bases, with 13 bases lying between them. CDR3 length equals 12 residues. The CDR3 DNA follows: TGTGCCAGCGCCCGAGAGGGAAACGAGCAGTACTTC. It encodes CASAREGNEQYF.

This clonotype has a single count. The chain employs TRBV20-1 and TRBJ1-5, with a tentative D call TRBD1 (5 bases). The CDR3 consists of 13 residues. The V end lost 6 bases, the J end lost 6 bases, and 15 bases lay between the germline ends. Germline assignment: CDR1 DFQATT and CDR2 SNEGSKA (reference sequence). The CDR3 bases are TGCAGTGCAACCGGGGCAGTAAGTCAGCCCCAGCATTTT. Encoded protein: CSATGAVSQPQHF.

To note about this clonotype: A read error may produce the germline difference seen at one junction end. The chain joins TRBV5-1 to TRBJ1-2, with 9 bases fitting TRBD1. There are 16 residues in the CDR3. From germline, CDR1 is SGHRS and CDR2 YFSETQ. As DNA, the CDR3 is TGCGCCAGCAGCCGAATCACAGGGGGCAGGAACTGTGGCTACACCTTC. Residues: CASSRITGGRNCGYTF.

CDR3 sequence: CASSLARTNTGYTF. The CDR3 DNA is TGCGCCAGCAGCTTGGCCCGGACAAACACCGGCTACACCTTC. The V call is TRBV5-1, the J call TRBJ1-2, with a weak D call TRBD1 (5 bases). Looked up from germline, CDR1 is SGHRS and CDR2 is YFSETQ. The CDR3 covers 14 residues. V lost 0 bases, J lost 8 bases, and 14 bases lay in between.

Notes on this clonotype: The junction departs from germline at one end; a sequencing error may be responsible. J is TRBJ2-3 and V is TRBV6-5; D possibly corresponds to TRBD1 (5 bases). Germline CDR1 and CDR2: MNHEY and SVGAGI. This CDR3 spans 15 amino acids. This CDR3 is CAGSDVFRGTDTQYF. The CDR3 bases are TGTGCCGGCAGCGACGTATTCAGGGGCACAGATACGCAGTATTTT.

This clonotype was seen many times. CDR3 loop: CASSSEIAGATGEQYF. CDR3 coding DNA: TGTGCCAGCAGTTCGGAGATAGCGGGAGCCACGGGGGAGCAGTACTTC. The chain uses TRBV27 and TRBJ2-7; 9 bases are a match to TRBD2. Germline values: CDR1 MNHEY, CDR2 SMNVEV (reference sequence). CDR3 size: 16 residues. The junction had 14 bases not matched to a gene; V was cut back by 4 bases and J by 7 bases.